This T cell receptor (beta chain) was captured by sequencing in a study of blood T cell repertoires in COVID-19 (dated by TCRdb to the early 2020s). In terms of the full investigation: Samples covering the acute and convalescent phases of COVID-19 were provided by collaborators in the United States, Italy and Spain. Where HLA class I and class II types were available, the types were taken from metadata supplied by the sample provider, not from assay-based typing. The material from the prospective study consisted of cDNA or gDNA derived from T cells, B-cell-depleted T cells, or PBMCs. The sample metadata nearly always contained a de-identified subject ID, COVID-19 status, age in years and sex. A freely available public database, intended as a resource for researchers studying the immune response to SARS-CoV-2, is where the repertoires were released. Samples were obtained from the ongoing ImmuneRACE study (first 160 participants) and from 1,000 to 1,500 subjects provided by 6 global collaborators. Deeply sampled blood TCRbeta repertoires from subjects exposed to, actively infected with, or recovered from COVID-19 were included in the dataset. General study outcomes and caveats: The quantity of clinical and demographic metadata differed by source and by participant and was supplied without curation.

Participants in the prospective study were aged about 18 to 89 years, lived in under 30 United States geographic areas, and enrolled through a virtual design. In the prospective study, cohorts were assigned on the basis of participant-reported clinical history obtained from a screening survey and a study questionnaire. Each participant in the prospective study had whole blood, serum and a nasopharyngeal or oropharyngeal swab collected by mobile phlebotomists. Additional blood draws and questionnaires over an approximately two-month period could optionally be provided by prospective study participants. Blood samples from the prospective study were shipped frozen or at room temperature prior to DNA extraction. CDR3 length: 15 amino acids, cysteine to phenylalanine. The only DNA kept is the CDR3, 45 bases in frame from the first base. CDR1 SGHAT and CDR2 FQNNGV are derived from the germline V gene. V loses 0 bases at its end and J loses 1 base; junction bases beyond the gene matches: 3.

Turning to this clone: Its antigen remains undetermined. No base quality information exists; no much larger clone differs at one position.

The immunoSEQ Assay, a bias-controlled multiplex PCR, was used to amplify TCRbeta CDR3 regions from genomic DNA. Processing in the source paper ran as follows. Within the assay, amplification of reference gene primers was used to estimate how many nucleated cells each sample contained. To quantify the absolute abundance of each unique TCRbeta CDR3 rearrangement, sequence reads were collapsed and filtered. Productive Simpson clonality was computed per sample as the square root of Simpson's diversity index over productive rearrangements. TCRdb's version of the immuneACCESS table is confined to in-frame rearrangements and falls short of the full clone set. An unresolved V gene accounts for under half of the shortfall where checked; the remainder is of unknown origin. Clone size and V and J calls were adopted from that table, with D and trimming inferred from the DNA. The sample profile shows 140,000 to 150,000 clones; just under 85% of them were found once. Of the sample, 3% to 3.5% falls within the top ten clones.

Rearrangement joined TRBV11-2 to TRBJ2-7; 7 central nucleotides agree with TRBD2. The specimen was PBMCs or T cells enriched from blood (not recorded which). The source of this sequence is a woman aged 45-59 years with acute COVID-19. The nucleotide sequence reads as follows: TGTGCCAGCAGCTTAGAGGCGGGAGCTTCCTACGAGCAGTACTTC. Its protein is CASSLEAGASYEQYF.